This T cell receptor (beta chain) was recovered during a study of cytomegalovirus exposure and HLA in healthy donors (dated by TCRdb to the late 2010s). Context from the whole study: In an earlier analysis of around 540 of the donors, 250 to 300 Gb of sequence data and some 100 million unique TCR beta sequences from 180 million or so T cells were reported. An early release covering 550 to 650 HLA-typed donors comprised approximately 300 gigabases of sequencing data and 65 million to 100 million unique TCR sequences. Of the 350 to 450 genotyped donors, less than 85% were placed in the genetic ancestry cluster associated with self-reported Caucasian donors. The study was designed to test whether signatures of past pathogen exposure could be identified by cataloging public T cell receptors. The study used immunosequencing to profile the T cell repertoires of approximately 640 subjects and linked those repertoires to cytomegalovirus serostatus. A separate validation cohort of approximately 130 different subjects was used in addition to the roughly 670-subject first cohort. To predict cytomegalovirus infection status, the study brought together high-throughput TCR immunosequencing, statistical association of individual TCRs with disease status, and machine learning. A later analysis re-analyzed previously published TCR beta repertoires from 660 or so donors and added high-resolution HLA genotyping to study TCR occurrence patterns. Rather than drawing on any new phenotypic data, the later analysis identified candidate immune exposures from TCR beta sequences and the way those sequences occurred across donors. An earlier analysis of a few hundred of the donors applied high-throughput TCR beta sequencing to assess whether each TCR beta V gene segment acted as functional or pseudogenic. Alongside the repertoire data, information on donor age, sex, ethnicity and CMV serostatus was compiled. A later genetic analysis took genome-wide SNP genotypes for about three fifths of the 666 donors and used that subset as a discovery cohort. Every discovery cohort repertoire had been produced on one sequencing platform. HLA typing covered class I and class II loci at four-digit resolution. The number of donors typed differed by locus, with roughly 629-640 for A, B, C, DRB1 and DQB1, more than 500 for DQA1, approximately 580 for DPA1, and 472 for DPB1. Because of strong linkage in the cohort, five DR-DQ haplotypes were treated as single units for association and clustering. Across some 400 genotyped donors of the cohort, an average of 235,054 unique TCR beta nucleotide sequences per donor were sequenced, and around 20% of those sequences were non-productive. What the authors observed across the whole study: The only immune exposure information available for the cohort was CMV serostatus. The sequencing pipeline was judged likely to have produced a cluster of highly shared sequence variants as a technical artifact. A later analysis associated roughly 17,000 TCR beta sequences with specific HLA alleles at a false discovery rate of 0.05. Because the 87-base-pair reads could not distinguish some IMGT-functional V segments, including TRBV6-2 and TRBV6-3, those segments were excluded. Compared with equally common non-associated chains, HLA-associated TCR beta chains in a later analysis were more clonally expanded and had lower generation probabilities. A further reported finding was that TCR beta sequences accurately predicted the HLA-A and HLA-B alleles for most subjects in the first cohort. A later analysis found that TCR association rates varied across HLA loci, with DRB1 alleles showing the most associated TCRs and HLA-C alleles the fewest. A later genetic analysis reported fewer N-insertions in productive TCRs among donors in an Asian-associated ancestry cluster than the roughly 700-donor mean. This cohort had only TCR beta chains sequenced, and the lack of alpha or paired-chain data limited which features could be detected. While some public TCRs were present in many individuals, most TCR sequences turned up only very rarely across donors. An association between a missense DCLRE1C variant and V-gene and J-gene trimming of TCR beta chains was found in a later genetic analysis and replicated in an independent cohort. Linkage disequilibrium might explain the correlated functional status among segregating V segments, but an unknown experimental factor could not be ruled out. Approximately 18 rarely observed V segments, including chromosome 9 orphons, were excluded from the earlier analysis of some 590 of the donors because counts were too low. According to a later analysis, most CMV-associated TCR beta chains appeared to be HLA-restricted, and the HLA associations seemed to be driven largely by CMV exposure. The authors suggested that the approach could potentially be extended to other disease states and immunological phenotypes. According to a later analysis, parvovirus B19, influenza, CMV and Epstein-Barr virus appeared linked to several top co-occurrence clusters. Because some donors lacked HLA typing at each locus, the association tests relied only on the typed subset. Assigning TCR associations to individual alleles was difficult when HLA alleles, especially DR and DQ, strongly co-occurred. A total of about 150 TCR beta chains were listed by the study as associated with cytomegalovirus. The presence/absence analyses assumed that sequencing depth was roughly uniform across donors, and that assumption may not be true. Cytomegalovirus status was reported to be diagnosed by the classifier with high specificity and sensitivity in both the original and validation cohorts. In an earlier analysis of over 550 of the donors, most TCR beta V segments were observed in productive rearrangements about 87% or about 30% of the time, broadly matching IMGT annotations. Three of the identified cytomegalovirus-associated TCR beta chains were confirmed in vitro to be specific for cytomegalovirus antigens.

In the case of this clone: What this receptor recognizes is not known. No much larger clone exists at a distance of one base, and base qualities are not known.

Library preparation used the immunoSEQ multiplex PCR assay. For the multiplex PCR, a mixture combining 60 forward primers for TCR Vbeta segments and 13 reverse primers for TCR Jbeta segments was used. The CDR3 region of rearranged TCR beta genes was amplified from genomic DNA by a multiplex PCR assay. On the Illumina HiSeq System, the amplified TCR beta libraries were sequenced as 87-base-pair reads. The authors processed their data as follows. A later analysis tallied 75 million to 95 million unique TCR beta chains across the 660 or so repertoires, and approximately 12 million of those chains were shared by two or more donors. Raw reads were error-corrected and collapsed into unique sequences by a nearest-neighbor algorithm in which closely related sequences were merged to remove PCR and sequencing errors. V, D and J gene segments were assigned by aligning CDR3 sequences to IMGT reference sequences. For a sequence to be retained, a match of at least six nucleotides to both a V gene segment and a J gene segment was required. Rearrangements were classified as productive when the CDR3 lacked stop codons and remained in frame with V and J, and all other rearrangements were classified as non-productive. CDR3 was defined according to IMGT convention as the region running from the second conserved V-encoded cysteine to the conserved J-encoded phenylalanine. The earlier analysis of approximately 500 of the donors excluded sequences that lacked an unambiguous match to a single V gene segment. In an earlier analysis of roughly 500 of the donors, V segments were called functional above 56.7% productive rearrangements and were called segregating when the between-donor standard deviation exceeded 5%. To diagnose cytomegalovirus status from the catalog of TCR beta chain sequences, a statistical classification framework was built. In a later analysis, TCR nucleotide sequences were compared against IMGT/GENE-DB human TR gene sequences so that V and J genes could be assigned. The TCRdist pipeline was used in a later analysis to assign CDR3 sequences and most-parsimonious VDJ recombination scenarios. A later analysis defined each TCR beta chain by its CDR3 amino acid sequence plus V-gene family, and excluded reads lacking a unique V-gene family. In a later analysis, 550 to 650 highly shared, low-generation-probability nucleotide sequences were removed to address suspected cross-contamination and a sequencing artifact. In a later analysis, a clonal expansion index for each public chain was calculated from normalized within-repertoire ranks of inferred template counts. In a later analysis, generation probabilities were computed using a VDJ recombination model fitted to out-of-frame rearrangements, and the results were checked against IGoR. In a later analysis, TCR-TCR, TCR-HLA and TCR-CMV co-occurrence was scored with hypergeometric tests, and a repertoire-size bias correction was applied to TCR pairs. To estimate false discovery rates, a later analysis permuted the HLA or CMV assignments 20 times. In a later analysis, co-occurring TCRs were grouped with DBSCAN, and TCRdist sequence similarity was added when clustering was performed within HLA-allele-positive subsets. Repertoires with fewer than 30,000 or more than 120,000 public chains, plus five repertoires with anomalous nucleotide sharing, were excluded from co-occurrence clustering. Not all clones reach the TCRdb copy of this immuneACCESS table, which keeps in-frame sequences only. Checked studies attribute under half of the gap to unresolved V genes and leave the rest unexplained. V, J and clone size were drawn from that table, and D and trimming were deduced from the DNA. The sample contains approximately 59,000 clones, about 63% of them found a single time. Over 15% of the sample comes from the top ten.

The CDR3, cysteine through phenylalanine, is 16 amino acids long. Only CDR3 DNA is held: 48 bases, read in frame from base 1. CDR1 and CDR2, looked up from the germline V gene (reference sequence), are SGHKS and YYEKEE. Relative to germline, V is missing 4 bases and J is missing 8 bases, with 8 bases of the junction outside any gene match. The cohort was made up of about 670 healthy bone marrow donors. At the time of sampling, every cohort member was nominally healthy, though immune exposures that went unrecorded were likely present. The donor tested CMV seropositive, placing the donor among the 250 to 350 seropositive members of the cohort. Every donor gave a peripheral blood sample, and the peripheral blood mononuclear cells from that sample were used for TCR beta sequencing. Genomic DNA was extracted from the blood cell samples with the Qiagen DNeasy Blood Extraction Kit.

The TCR originated in a man aged 40-50 years in good health and CMV-seropositive. Sequencing was performed on PBMCs. This receptor chain uses TRBV5-5 and TRBJ2-2, and TRBD2 matches 13 of the central bases. The DNA sequence follows: TGTGCCAGCAGCCCCGGACTAGCGGGAGTATCTGGGGAGCTGTTTTTT. It translates as CASSPGLAGVSGELFF. Extended through the reference TRBV5-5 and TRBJ2-2 proteins, this CDR3 yields the full variable domain: DAGVTQSPTHLIKTRGQQVTLRCSPISGHKSVSWYQQVLGQGPQFIFQYYEKEERGRGNFPDRFSARQFPNYSSELNVNALLLGDSALYLCASSPGLAGVSGELFFGEGSRLTVL.